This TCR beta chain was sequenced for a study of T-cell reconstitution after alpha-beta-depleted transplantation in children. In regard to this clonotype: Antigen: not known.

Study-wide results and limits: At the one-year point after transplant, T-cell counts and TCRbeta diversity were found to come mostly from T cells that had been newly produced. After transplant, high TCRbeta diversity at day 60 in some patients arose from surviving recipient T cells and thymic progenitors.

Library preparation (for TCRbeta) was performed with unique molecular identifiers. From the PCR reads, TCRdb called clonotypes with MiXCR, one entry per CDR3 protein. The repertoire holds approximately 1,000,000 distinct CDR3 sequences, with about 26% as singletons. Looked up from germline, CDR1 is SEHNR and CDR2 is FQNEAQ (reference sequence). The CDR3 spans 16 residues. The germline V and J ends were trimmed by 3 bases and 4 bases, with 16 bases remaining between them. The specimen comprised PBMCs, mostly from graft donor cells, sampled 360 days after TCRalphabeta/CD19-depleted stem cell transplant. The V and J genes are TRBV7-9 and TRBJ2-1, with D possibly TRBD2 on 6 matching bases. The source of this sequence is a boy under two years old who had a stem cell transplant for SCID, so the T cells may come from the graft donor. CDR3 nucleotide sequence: TGTGCCAGCAGCTTCCCTCGGGACTCAATATACAATGAGCAGTTCTTC. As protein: CASSFPRDSIYNEQFF. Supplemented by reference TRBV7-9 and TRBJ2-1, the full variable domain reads DTGVSQNPRHKITKRGQNVTFRCDPISEHNRLYWYRQTLGQGPEFLTYFQNEAQLEKSRLLSDRFSAERPKGSFSTLEIQRTEQGDSAMYLCASSFPRDSIYNEQFFGPGTRLTVL.